This T cell receptor beta chain came from a study of OX40 agonist ivuxolimab in advanced cancers. At the level of the study: Patient treatment consisted of intravenous ivuxolimab administration every 2 weeks at 0.01 to 10 mg/kg. Aged roughly 23 to 85 with a mean of approximately 57 years, they were approximately 79% male.

Overall study results and limits: At 0.1 to 3.0 mg/kg, clonal expansion of CD4+ and CD8+ blood T cells had occurred by week 6.

Produced via immunoSEQ multiplex PCR; TCRdb's table is partial and in-frame only. The data show around 60,000 clones, with 77% seen just once and 6.3% held by the top ten. About this clone: Its antigen remains unidentified.

Germline V gene sequence: CDR1 SGHTA, CDR2 FQGNSA. The CDR3 length is 12 residues. V was pared by 6 bases and J by 2 bases, with 7 bases between. The chain combines TRBV7-2 with TRBJ2-5, with D uncertain. The sample was CD4+ or CD8+ T cells sorted from blood, taken in a trial of the OX40 agonist ivuxolimab. The receptor's source is an adult with an advanced solid tumor such as melanoma, head and neck, liver or kidney cancer. The CDR3 here is CASSWGQETQYF. The CDR3, as DNA: TGTGCCAGCAGTTGGGGTCAAGAGACCCAGTACTTC.